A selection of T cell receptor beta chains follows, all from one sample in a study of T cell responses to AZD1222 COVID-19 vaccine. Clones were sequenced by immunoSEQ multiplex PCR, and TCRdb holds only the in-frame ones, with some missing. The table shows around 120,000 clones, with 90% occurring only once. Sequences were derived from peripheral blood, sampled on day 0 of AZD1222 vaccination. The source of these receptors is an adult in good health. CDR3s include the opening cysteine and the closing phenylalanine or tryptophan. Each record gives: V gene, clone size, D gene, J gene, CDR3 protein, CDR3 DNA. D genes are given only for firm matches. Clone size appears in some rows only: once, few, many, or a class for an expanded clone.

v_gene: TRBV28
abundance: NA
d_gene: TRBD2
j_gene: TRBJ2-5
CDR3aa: CASSFRTSGSWETQYF
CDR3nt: TGTGCCAGCAGTTTCCGGACTAGCGGGAGCTGGGAGACCCAGTACTTC

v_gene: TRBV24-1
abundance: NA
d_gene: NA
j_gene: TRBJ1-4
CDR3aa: CATSGEGEKLFF
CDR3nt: TGTGCCACCAGTGGCGAGGGGGAAAAACTGTTTTTT

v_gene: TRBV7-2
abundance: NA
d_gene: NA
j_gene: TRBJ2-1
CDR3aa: CASSLGWASYNEQFF
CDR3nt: TGTGCCAGCAGCTTAGGGTGGGCCTCCTACAATGAGCAGTTCTTC

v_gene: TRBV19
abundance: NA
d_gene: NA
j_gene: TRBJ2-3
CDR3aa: CASSIDPSTDTQYF
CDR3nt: TGTGCCAGTAGTATCGACCCCAGCACAGATACGCAGTATTTT

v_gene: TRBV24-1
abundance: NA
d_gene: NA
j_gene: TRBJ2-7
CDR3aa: CATSDPVTYEQYF
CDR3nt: TGTGCCACCAGTGATCCGGTTACCTACGAGCAGTACTTC

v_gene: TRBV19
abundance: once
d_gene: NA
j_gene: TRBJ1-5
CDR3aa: CASSEKGSYNQPQHF
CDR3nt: TGTGCCAGTAGCGAGAAGGGGAGCTATAATCAGCCCCAGCATTTT

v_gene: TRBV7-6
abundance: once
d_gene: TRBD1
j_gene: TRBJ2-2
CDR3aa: CASLEGQGLTGELFF
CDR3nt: TGTGCCAGTTTGGAGGGACAGGGGTTGACCGGGGAGCTGTTTTTT

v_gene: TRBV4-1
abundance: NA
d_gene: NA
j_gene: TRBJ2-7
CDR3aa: CASSQMGGSYEQYF
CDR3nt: TGCGCCAGCAGCCAGATGGGGGGTTCCTACGAGCAGTACTTC

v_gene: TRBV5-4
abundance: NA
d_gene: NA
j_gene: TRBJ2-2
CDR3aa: CASSSASDYTGELFF
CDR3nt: TGTGCCAGCAGCTCCGCTAGCGATTACACCGGGGAGCTGTTTTTT

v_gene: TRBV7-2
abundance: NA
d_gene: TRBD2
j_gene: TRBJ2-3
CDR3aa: CASSLGASGSTDTQYF
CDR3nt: TGTGCCAGCAGCTTGGGAGCTAGCGGGAGCACAGATACGCAGTATTTT

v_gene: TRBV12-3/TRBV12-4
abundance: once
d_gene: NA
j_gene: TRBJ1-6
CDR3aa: CASSPPPGSPLHF
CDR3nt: TGTGCCAGCAGTCCCCCGCCGGGTTCACCCCTCCACTTT

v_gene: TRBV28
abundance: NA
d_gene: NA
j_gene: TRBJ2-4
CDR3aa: CASRNARQGGPQNIQYF
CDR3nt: TGTGCCAGCAGAAACGCCCGACAGGGAGGGCCCCAAAACATTCAGTACTTC

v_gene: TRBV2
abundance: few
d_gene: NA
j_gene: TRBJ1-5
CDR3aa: CASSEGRTFNQPQHF
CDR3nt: TGTGCCAGCAGTGAGGGCAGGACCTTCAATCAGCCCCAGCATTTT

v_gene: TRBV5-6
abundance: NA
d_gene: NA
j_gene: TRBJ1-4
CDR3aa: CASSLTGSTNEKLFF
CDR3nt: TGTGCCAGCAGCTTGACAGGGTCGACTAATGAAAAACTGTTTTTT

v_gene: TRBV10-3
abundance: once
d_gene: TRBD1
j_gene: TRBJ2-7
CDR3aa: CAIRSPGQGTYEQYF
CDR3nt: TGTGCCATCAGGAGCCCGGGACAGGGAACCTACGAGCAGTACTTC

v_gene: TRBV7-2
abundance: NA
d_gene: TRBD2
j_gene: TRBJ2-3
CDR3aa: CASSRGTSGAPDTQYF
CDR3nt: TGTGCCAGCAGCCGTGGGACTAGCGGGGCGCCAGATACGCAGTATTTT

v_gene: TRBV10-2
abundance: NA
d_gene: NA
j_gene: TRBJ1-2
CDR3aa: CASSGPRDGDYGYTF
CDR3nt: TGCGCCAGCAGTGGCCCCCGGGACGGAGACTATGGCTACACCTTC

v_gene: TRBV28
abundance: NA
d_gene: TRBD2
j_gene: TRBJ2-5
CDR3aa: CASSSRAALAGGGETQYF
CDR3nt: TGTGCCAGCAGTTCCCGGGCAGCGCTAGCGGGAGGGGGGGAGACCCAGTACTTC

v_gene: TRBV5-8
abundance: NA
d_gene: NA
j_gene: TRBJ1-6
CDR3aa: CASSLYTALGSPLHF
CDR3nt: TGTGCCAGCAGCTTATACACAGCTCTCGGTTCACCCCTCCACTTT

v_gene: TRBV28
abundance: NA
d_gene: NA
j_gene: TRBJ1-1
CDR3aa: CASSYGQTEAFF
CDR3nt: TGTGCCAGCAGTTACGGTCAGACTGAAGCTTTCTTT

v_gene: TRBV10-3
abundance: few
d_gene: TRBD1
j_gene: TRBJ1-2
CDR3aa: CAISMTGEVYGYTF
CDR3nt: TGTGCCATCAGTATGACAGGGGAGGTCTATGGCTACACCTTC

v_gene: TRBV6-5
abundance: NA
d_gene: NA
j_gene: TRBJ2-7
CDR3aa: CASSPGVGTEYF
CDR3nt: TGTGCCAGCAGCCCGGGGGTGGGGACAGAGTACTTC

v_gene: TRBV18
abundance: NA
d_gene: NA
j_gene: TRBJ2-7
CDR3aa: CASSPAGRTSYEQYF
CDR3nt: TGTGCCAGCTCACCAGCGGGACGGACGTCCTACGAGCAGTACTTC

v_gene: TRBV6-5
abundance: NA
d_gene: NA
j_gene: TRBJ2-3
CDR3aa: CASSSPAGPTDTQYF
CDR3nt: TGTGCCAGCAGTTCCCCGGCGGGACCCACAGATACGCAGTATTTT

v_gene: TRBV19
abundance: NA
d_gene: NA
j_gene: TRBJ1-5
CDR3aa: CASSEPMLRSFNQPQHF
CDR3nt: TGTGCCAGTAGTGAGCCGATGCTACGAAGCTTCAATCAGCCCCAGCATTTT

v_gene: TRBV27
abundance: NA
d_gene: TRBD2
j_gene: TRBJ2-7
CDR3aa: CASSMTSGSYEQYF
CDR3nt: TGTGCCAGCAGTATGACTAGCGGGAGCTACGAGCAGTACTTC

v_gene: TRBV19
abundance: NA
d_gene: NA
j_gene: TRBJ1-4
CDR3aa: CASSISGNEKLFF
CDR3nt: TGTGCCAGTAGTATTTCGGGTAATGAAAAACTGTTTTTT